This TCR beta chain was recorded in a study of CD8+CD57+ T cells in acquired aplastic anemia. In the study overall: Isolated CD4+ and CD8+ cells, once sorted, yielded DNA averaging about 3.1 ug. Study results and caveats: Patients and controls shared just under 30 CD8+ CDR3 sequences, highly expressed in patients. Statistical testing detected no significant gap in CD8+ Simpson's diversity between patients and controls.

This clonotype was seen many times. Antigen specificity is unknown. According to the study, genomic DNA was the template for TCR beta VDJ and CDR3 profiling. TCRdb analysed the reads with MiXCR anew, one entry per CDR3 protein. The sample has more than 95,000 distinct CDR3 sequences, over 30% seen once. Patients picked for sequencing had shown CD8+CD57+ cell expansion detected by flow cytometry. The blood sampling took place in patients who had so far received no therapy. V was cut by 5 bases and J by 0 bases, with 7 bases left in between. This CDR3 contains 13 residues. Germline-derived CDR1 and CDR2 are SGHTA and FQGTGA.

The specimen sequenced was sorted CD4+, CD8+, or CD8+CD57+ T cells (not recorded which) from PBMCs. The clonotype was recovered from a human donor with aplastic anemia. The chain joins TRBV7-3 to TRBJ1-1; D gene ambiguous. For the CDR3, the DNA is TGTGCCAGCAGCAAAACAATGAACACTGAAGCTTTCTTT. It encodes CASSKTMNTEAFF.